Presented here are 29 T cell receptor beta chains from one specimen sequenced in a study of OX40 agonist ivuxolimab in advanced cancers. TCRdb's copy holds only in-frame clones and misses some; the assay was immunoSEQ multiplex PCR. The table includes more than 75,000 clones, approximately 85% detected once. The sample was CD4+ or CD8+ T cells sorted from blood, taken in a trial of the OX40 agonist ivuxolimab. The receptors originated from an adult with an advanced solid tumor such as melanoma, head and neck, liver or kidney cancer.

CDR3 sequence (DNA): TGTGCCAGCAGCCATGTGCCGGGACCTCGCCCTGGAAACACCATATATTTT. This gives the protein CASSHVPGPRPGNTIYF. The J gene is TRBJ1-3, the V gene TRBV5-6, with TRBD1 as a possible D gene (5 bases). Germline loops: CDR1 SGHDT, CDR2 YYEEEE. V lost 4 bases, J lost 2 bases, and 19 bases lay in between. The CDR3 extends over 17 amino acids.

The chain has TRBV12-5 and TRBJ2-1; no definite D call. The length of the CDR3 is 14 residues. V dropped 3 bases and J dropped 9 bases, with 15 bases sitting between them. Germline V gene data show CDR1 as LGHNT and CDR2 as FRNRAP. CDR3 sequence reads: CASGFPPGAPEQFF. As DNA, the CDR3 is TGTGCTAGTGGTTTCCCCCCGGGCGCCCCTGAGCAGTTCTTC. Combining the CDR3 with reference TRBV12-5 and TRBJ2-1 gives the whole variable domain DARVTQTPRHKVTEMGQEVTMRCQPILGHNTVFWYRQTMMQGLELLAYFRNRAPLDDSGMPKDRFSAEMPDATLATLKIQPSEPRDSAVYFCASGFPPGAPEQFFGPGTRLTVL.

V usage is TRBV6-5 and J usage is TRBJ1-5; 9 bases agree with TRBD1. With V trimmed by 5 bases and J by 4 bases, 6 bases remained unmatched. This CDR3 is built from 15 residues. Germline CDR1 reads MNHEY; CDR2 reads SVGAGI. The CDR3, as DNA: TGTGCCAGCAGTCACCGGGACAGGGAGAATCAGCCCCAGCATTTT. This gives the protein CASSHRDRENQPQHF.

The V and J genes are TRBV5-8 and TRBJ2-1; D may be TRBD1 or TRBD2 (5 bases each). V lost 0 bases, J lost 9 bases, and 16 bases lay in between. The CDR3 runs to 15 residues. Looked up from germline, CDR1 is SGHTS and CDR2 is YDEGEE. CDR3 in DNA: TGTGCCAGCAGCTTGGCCGGGGCCCGATGGCGTGAGCAGTTCTTC. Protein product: CASSLAGARWREQFF.

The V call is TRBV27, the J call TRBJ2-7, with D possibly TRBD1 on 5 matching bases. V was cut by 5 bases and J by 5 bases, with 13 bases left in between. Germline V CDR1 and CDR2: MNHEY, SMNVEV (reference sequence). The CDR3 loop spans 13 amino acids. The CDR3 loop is CASSLAGLHEQYF. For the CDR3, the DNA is TGTGCCAGCAGTCTGGCAGGGCTCCACGAGCAGTACTTC.

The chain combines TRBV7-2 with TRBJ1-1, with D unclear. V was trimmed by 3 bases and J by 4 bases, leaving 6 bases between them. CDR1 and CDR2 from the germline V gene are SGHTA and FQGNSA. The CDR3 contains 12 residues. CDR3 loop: CASSFDGTEAFF. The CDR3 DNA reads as TGTGCCAGCAGCTTTGATGGCACTGAAGCTTTCTTT.

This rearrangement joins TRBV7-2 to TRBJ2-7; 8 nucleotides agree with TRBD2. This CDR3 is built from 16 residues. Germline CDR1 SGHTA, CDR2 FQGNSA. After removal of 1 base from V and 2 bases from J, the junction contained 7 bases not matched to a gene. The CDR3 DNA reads TGTGCCAGCAGCTTAGATTCTGGCGGGAGGCCCTACGAGCAGTACTTC. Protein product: CASSLDSGGRPYEQYF.

The CDR3 region has the DNA TGCAGCGGGGGCGGCGGGACAGGGGTCTACGAGCAGTACTTC. It codes for CSGGGGTGVYEQYF. The chain employs TRBV29-1 and TRBJ2-7; 10 bases line up with TRBD1. The CDR3 totals 14 residues. Germline assignment: CDR1 SQVTM and CDR2 ANQGSEA. J lost 3 bases, V lost 7 bases, and 9 bases had no gene match.

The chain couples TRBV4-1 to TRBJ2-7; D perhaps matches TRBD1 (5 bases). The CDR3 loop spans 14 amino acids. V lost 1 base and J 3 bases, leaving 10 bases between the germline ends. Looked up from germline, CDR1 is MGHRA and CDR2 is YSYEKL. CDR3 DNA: TGCGCCAGCAGCCAAGGGAAGGGGAACTACGAGCAGTACTTC. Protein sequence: CASSQGKGNYEQYF.

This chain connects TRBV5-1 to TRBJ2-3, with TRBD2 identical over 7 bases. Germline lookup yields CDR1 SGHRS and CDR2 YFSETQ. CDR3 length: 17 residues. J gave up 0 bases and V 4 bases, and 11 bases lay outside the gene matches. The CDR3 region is CASSGRERGLSTDTQYF. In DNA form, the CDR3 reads TGCGCCAGCAGCGGGAGGGAGCGGGGCCTCAGCACAGATACGCAGTATTTT.

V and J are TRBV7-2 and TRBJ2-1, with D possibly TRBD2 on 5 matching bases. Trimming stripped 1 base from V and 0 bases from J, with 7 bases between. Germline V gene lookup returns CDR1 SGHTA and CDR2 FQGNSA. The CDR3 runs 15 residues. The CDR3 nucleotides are TGTGCCAGCAGCTTAGACCGGGGCTCCTACAATGAGCAGTTCTTC. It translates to CASSLDRGSYNEQFF. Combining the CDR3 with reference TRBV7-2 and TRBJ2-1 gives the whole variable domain GAGVSQSPSNKVTEKGKDVELRCDPISGHTALYWYRQSLGQGLEFLIYFQGNSAPDKSGLPSDRFSAERTGGSVSTLTIQRTQQEDSAVYLCASSLDRGSYNEQFFGPGTRLTVL.

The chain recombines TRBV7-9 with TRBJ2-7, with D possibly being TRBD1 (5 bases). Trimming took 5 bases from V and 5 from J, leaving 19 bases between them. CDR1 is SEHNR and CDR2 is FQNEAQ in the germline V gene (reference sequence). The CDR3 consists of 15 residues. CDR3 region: CASSPGHGEGDEQYF. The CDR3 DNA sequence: TGTGCCAGCAGCCCCGGACATGGGGAAGGCGACGAGCAGTACTTC.

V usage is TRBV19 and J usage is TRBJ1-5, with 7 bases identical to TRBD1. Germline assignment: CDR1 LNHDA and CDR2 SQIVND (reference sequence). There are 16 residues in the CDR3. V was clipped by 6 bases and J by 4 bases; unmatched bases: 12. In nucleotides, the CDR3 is TGTGCCAGTAGCCTCAGGACGGGACAGATAAATCAGCCCCAGCATTTT. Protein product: CASSLRTGQINQPQHF.

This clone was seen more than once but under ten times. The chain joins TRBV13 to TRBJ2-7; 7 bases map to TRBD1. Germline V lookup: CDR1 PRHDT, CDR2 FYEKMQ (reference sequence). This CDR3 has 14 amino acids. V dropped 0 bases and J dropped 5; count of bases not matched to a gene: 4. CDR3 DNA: TGTGCCAGCAGCTTAGGCGACAGGGCCCACGAGCAGTACTTC. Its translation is CASSLGDRAHEQYF.

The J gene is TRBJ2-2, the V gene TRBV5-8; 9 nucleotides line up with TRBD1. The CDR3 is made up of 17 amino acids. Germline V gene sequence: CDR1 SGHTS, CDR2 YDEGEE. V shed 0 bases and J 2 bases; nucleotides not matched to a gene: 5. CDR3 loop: CASSLEQGASNTGELFF. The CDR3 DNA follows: TGTGCCAGCAGCTTGGAACAGGGGGCCTCTAACACCGGGGAGCTGTTTTTT.

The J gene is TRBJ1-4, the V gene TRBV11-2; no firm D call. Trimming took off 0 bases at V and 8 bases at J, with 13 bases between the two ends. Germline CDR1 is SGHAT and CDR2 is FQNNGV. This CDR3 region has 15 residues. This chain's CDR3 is CASSLEMGFWEKLFF. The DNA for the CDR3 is TGTGCCAGCAGCTTAGAGATGGGGTTCTGGGAAAAACTGTTTTTT.

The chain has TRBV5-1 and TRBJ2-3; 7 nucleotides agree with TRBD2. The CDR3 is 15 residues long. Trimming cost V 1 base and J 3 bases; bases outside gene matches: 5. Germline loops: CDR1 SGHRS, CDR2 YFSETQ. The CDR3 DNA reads TGCGCCAGCAGCTTGTCAGGCGGGGGAACAGATACGCAGTATTTT. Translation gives CASSLSGGGTDTQYF.

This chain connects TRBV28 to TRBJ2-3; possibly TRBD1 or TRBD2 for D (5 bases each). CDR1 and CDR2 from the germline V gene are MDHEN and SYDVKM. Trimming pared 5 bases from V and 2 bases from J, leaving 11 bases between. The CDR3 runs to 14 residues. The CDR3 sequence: CASSGDPITDTQYF. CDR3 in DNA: TGTGCCAGCAGTGGGGACCCCATCACAGATACGCAGTATTTT.

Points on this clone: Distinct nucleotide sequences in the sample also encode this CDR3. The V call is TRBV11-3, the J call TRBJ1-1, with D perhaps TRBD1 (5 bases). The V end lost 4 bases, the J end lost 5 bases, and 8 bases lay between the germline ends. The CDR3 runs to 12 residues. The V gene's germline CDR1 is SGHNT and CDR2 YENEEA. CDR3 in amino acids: CASSSRGTEAFF. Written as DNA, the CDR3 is TGTGCCAGCAGCTCCCGGGGGACTGAAGCTTTCTTT.

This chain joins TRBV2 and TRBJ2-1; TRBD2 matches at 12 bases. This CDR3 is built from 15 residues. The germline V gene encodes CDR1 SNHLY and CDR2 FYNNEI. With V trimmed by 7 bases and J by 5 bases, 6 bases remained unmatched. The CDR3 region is CASINLAGGNNEQFF. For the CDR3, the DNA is TGTGCCAGCATAAACCTAGCGGGGGGGAACAATGAGCAGTTCTTC.

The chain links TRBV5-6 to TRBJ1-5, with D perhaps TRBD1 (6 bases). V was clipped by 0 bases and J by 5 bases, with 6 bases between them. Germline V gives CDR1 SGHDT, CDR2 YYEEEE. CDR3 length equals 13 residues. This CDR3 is CASSLAGDQPQHF. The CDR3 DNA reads TGTGCCAGCAGCTTGGCAGGGGATCAGCCCCAGCATTTT.

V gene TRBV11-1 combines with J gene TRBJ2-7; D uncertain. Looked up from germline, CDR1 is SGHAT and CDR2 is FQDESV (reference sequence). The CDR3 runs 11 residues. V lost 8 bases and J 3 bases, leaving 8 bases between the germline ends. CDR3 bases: TGTGCCAGCGGGGAACTCTACGAGCAGTACTTC. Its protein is CASGELYEQYF.

This chain's CDR3 is CASSPPIQGIEGRELFF. CDR3 in DNA: TGTGCCAGCTCACCACCCATACAGGGGATCGAAGGCAGGGAGCTGTTTTTT. This chain links TRBV18 with TRBJ2-2; the match to TRBD1 covers 7 bases. The CDR3 is 17 amino acids. Unmatched junction bases numbered 13, after V lost 0 bases and J lost 9 bases. The germline V gene has CDR1 KGHSH and CDR2 LQKENI.

The CDR3 DNA follows: TGTGCCAGCAGTGAATGGGATAAGAACACCGGGGAGCTGTTTTTT. It encodes CASSEWDKNTGELFF. The V and J genes are TRBV6-1 and TRBJ2-2; D unresolved. Trimming pared 2 bases from V and 1 base from J, leaving 8 bases between. Germline CDR1 is MNHNS and CDR2 is SASEGT. The CDR3 runs to 15 residues.

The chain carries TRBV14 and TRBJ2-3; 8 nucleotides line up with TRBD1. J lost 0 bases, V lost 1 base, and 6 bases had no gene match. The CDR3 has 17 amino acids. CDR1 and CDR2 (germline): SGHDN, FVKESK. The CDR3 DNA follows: TGTGCCAGCAGCCAAGGACTACAGGGGGGTAGCACAGATACGCAGTATTTT. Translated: CASSQGLQGGSTDTQYF.

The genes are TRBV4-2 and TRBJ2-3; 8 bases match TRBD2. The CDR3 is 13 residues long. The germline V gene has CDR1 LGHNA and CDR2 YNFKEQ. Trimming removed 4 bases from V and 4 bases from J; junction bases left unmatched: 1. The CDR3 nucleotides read TGTGCCAGCAGCCTAGCGGGACCAGATACGCAGTATTTT. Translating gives CASSLAGPDTQYF.

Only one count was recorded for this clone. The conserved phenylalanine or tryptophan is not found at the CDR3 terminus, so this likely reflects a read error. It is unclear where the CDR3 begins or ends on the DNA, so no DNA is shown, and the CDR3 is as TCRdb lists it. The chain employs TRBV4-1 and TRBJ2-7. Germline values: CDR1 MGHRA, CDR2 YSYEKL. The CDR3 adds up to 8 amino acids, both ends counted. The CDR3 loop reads CASSQVPC.

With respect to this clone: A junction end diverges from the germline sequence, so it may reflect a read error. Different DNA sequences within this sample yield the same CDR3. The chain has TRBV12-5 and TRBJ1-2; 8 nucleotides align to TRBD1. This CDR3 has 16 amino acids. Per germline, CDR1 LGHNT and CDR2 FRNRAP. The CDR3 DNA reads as TGTGCTAGTGGTTTGCCCCCCGGACAGGGTAACTATGGCTACACCTTT. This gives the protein CASGLPPGQGNYGYTF.

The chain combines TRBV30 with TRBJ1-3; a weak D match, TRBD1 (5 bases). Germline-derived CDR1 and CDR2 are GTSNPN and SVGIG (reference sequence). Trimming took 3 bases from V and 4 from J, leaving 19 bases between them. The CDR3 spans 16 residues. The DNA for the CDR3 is TGTGCCTGGAGAGATGTTCGGGGCCTTACAGGAAACACCATATATTTT. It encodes CAWRDVRGLTGNTIYF.